The clone carrying this T cell receptor (beta chain) showed up just a few times. Its antigen is unidentified. The source of the sample is a study of T cell repertoires in cytomegalovirus infection. In the study overall: Recently described HLA-C-restricted plus well-studied HLA-B-restricted CMV epitopes were used. Through public TCR beta signatures, both CMV infection and matching HLA type were indicated.

Trimming removed 3 bases from V and 9 bases from J, with 9 bases in between. CDR1 and CDR2 from the germline V gene are MGHRA and YSYEKL. The CDR3 is 12 amino acids. One entry per CDR3 protein results from TCRdb running MiXCR on the reads. The table records roughly 990,000 distinct CDR3 sequences, roughly 30% of them present only once. Study-level results: In two of eight donors, the top clonotype was HLA-C-restricted CMV-specific. Frequencies of public TCR beta families were cumulated, and this identified carriers of CMV plus the relevant HLA.

The sequence came from a human donor in good health (CMV status not recorded). Some clones in this sample may be carry-over from other donors' samples. This material consisted of cultured CD8+ T cells from PBMCs, taken from culture after CMV antigen stimulation. V usage is TRBV4-1 and J usage is TRBJ2-1, with D hard to call. CDR3 DNA: TGCGCCAGCAGCCACGACGACCGTGAGCAGTTCTTC. It translates to CASSHDDREQFF.